This section outlines one T cell receptor beta chain sequence together with its context. The sample has other DNA sequences that encode this CDR3 too. This record belongs to a study of shared clonotypes between healthy human individuals. CDR1 and CDR2 from the germline V gene are SEHNR and FQNEAQ (reference sequence). This CDR3 comprises 12 residues. The V end was cut by 5 bases, the J end by 0 bases, with 3 bases between. TCRdb's table, derived via immunoSEQ multiplex PCR, lists solely in-frame clones and lacks some. This sample has approximately 940,000 clones, with approximately 80% found just once. The study drew all its donors from Caucasian adults living in Nashville, Tennessee.

The TCR sequence derives from a man in his late teens or twenties in good health. J is TRBJ2-3 and V is TRBV7-9, with D uncertain. The sequenced sample was memory CD4+ T cells sorted from blood. The subset is: CD45RA-negative fraction. CDR3 sequence (DNA): TGTGCCAGCAGCCCTAGCACAGATACGCAGTATTTT. This encodes CASSPSTDTQYF. Using reference TRBV7-9 and TRBJ2-3 for the parts outside the CDR3, the full variable domain is DTGVSQNPRHKITKRGQNVTFRCDPISEHNRLYWYRQTLGQGPEFLTYFQNEAQLEKSRLLSDRFSAERPKGSFSTLEIQRTEQGDSAMYLCASSPSTDTQYFGPGTRLTVL.